The 28 T cell receptor beta chains reported below all come from one sample, sequenced in a study of molecular identifiers for immune sequencing clone quantification. TCRdb re-analysed the PCR reads in MiXCR, keeping a single row per CDR3 protein. The sample has 9,500 to 15,000 distinct CDR3 sequences; under 20% are singletons. The specimen sequenced was naive CD8+ T cells from blood, with Jurkat cell RNA spiked in. Subset in this sample: FACS-sorted CD8+CD4-CCR7+CD45RA+ naive T cells. These receptors came from a human donor in good health. Some libraries in this study had Jurkat cell RNA spiked in.

With regard to this clonotype: A much more abundant neighbour one base away suggests this may be a read error. CDR3 sequence reads: CASSSDSPSTDTRYF. Here the CDR3 DNA reads TGTGCCAGCAGTTCGGACAGCCCTAGCACAGATACGCGGTATTTT. The rearrangement uses TRBV2 and TRBJ2-3, with D perhaps matching TRBD1 (6 bases). CDR1 and CDR2 from the germline V gene are SNHLY and FYNNEI. The CDR3 length is 15 residues. Variable domain in full (rest from reference TRBV2 and TRBJ2-3): EPEVTQTPSHQVTQMGQEVILRCVPISNHLYFYWYRQILGQKVEFLVSFYNNEISEKSEIFDDQFSVERPDGSNFTLKIRSTKLEDSAMYFCASSSDSPSTDTRYFGPGTRLTVL.

About this clonotype: A much larger clone sits a single nucleotide away, making a read error possible. The chain couples TRBV24-1 to TRBJ2-2; a possible D gene is TRBD2 (6 bases). CDR3 size: 17 residues. Germline V gives CDR1 KGHDR, CDR2 SFDVKD. CDR3 DNA sequence: TGTGCCACCAGTGATTTAAAGGGGCGGCGGGGAACCGGGGAGCCGTTTTTT. Translated: CATSDLKGRRGTGEPFF.

In its sample, this clonotype was seen many times. The genes are TRBV7-8 and TRBJ2-7; D ambiguous. The CDR3 is made up of 16 amino acids. CDR1 and CDR2 from the germline V gene are SGHVS and FQNEAQ. Trimming cost V 5 bases and J 2 bases, with 19 bases left between them. This CDR3 reads CASSRIAHRGAYEQYF. Here the CDR3 DNA reads TGTGCCAGCAGCCGAATCGCTCACCGTGGGGCCTACGAGCAGTACTTC. Full variable domain (missing parts from reference TRBV7-8 and TRBJ2-7): GAGVSQSPRYKVAKRGQDVALRCDPISGHVSLFWYQQALGQGPEFLTYFQNEAQLDKSGLPSDRFFAERPEGSVSTLKIQRTQQEDSAVYLCASSRIAHRGAYEQYFGPGTRLTVT.

In the case of this clonotype: This may be a read error: a much more frequent sequence differs by one nucleotide. The chain recombines TRBV4-1 with TRBJ1-1; D is possibly TRBD1 (6 bases). The CDR3 consists of 15 residues. In germline, CDR1 is MGHRA, CDR2 YSYEKL. V dropped 4 bases and J dropped 2 bases, with 14 bases sitting between them. CDR3 sequence (DNA): TGCGCCAGCAGCCCCCGGACAGCTCCCAACACTGAAGCTTTCTTT. It encodes CASSPRTAPNTEAFF.

Relative to its sample, this clonotype is medium-sized. This chain joins TRBV4-1 and TRBJ2-7; D may be TRBD1 (5 bases). Germline CDR1 MGHRA, CDR2 YSYEKL. This CDR3 has 15 amino acids. Trimming left V 6 bases short and J 0 bases short, with 15 bases between. CDR3 residues: CASRLTFQGSYEQYF. The DNA for the CDR3 is TGCGCCAGCAGGCTGACATTTCAGGGCTCCTACGAGCAGTACTTC.

The chain couples TRBV30 to TRBJ2-6; D unclear. The CDR3 is made up of 14 amino acids. V lost 3 bases and J lost 2, with 8 bases in between. Germline V gene sequence: CDR1 GTSNPN, CDR2 SVGIG (reference sequence). The CDR3 nucleotides are TGTGCCTGGAGACTCATCCCTGGGGCCAACGTCCTGACTTTC. Translating it yields CAWRLIPGANVLTF.

This clonotype rates as medium-sized. The V gene is TRBV25-1, the J gene TRBJ2-6; D is perhaps TRBD1 (5 bases). This CDR3 is built from 16 residues. The ends were cut back, 7 bases at V and 1 base at J, with 14 bases in the middle. Germline V lookup: CDR1 MGHDK, CDR2 SYGVNS. CDR3 coding DNA: TGTGCCAGCACAGGGCTCGGTGGGTCTGGGGCCAACGTCCTGACTTTC. This translates into CASTGLGGSGANVLTF.

About this clonotype itself: The CDR3 carries no conserved terminal phenylalanine or tryptophan, so it likely arises from a read error. The DNA is left out, because the CDR3 cannot be placed on it with certainty; the CDR3 is given as TCRdb lists it. The chain carries TRBV19 and TRBJ1-3; TRBD1, as called in the table, went unchecked against the DNA. The CDR3 is made up of 17 amino acids, end residues included. Germline CDR1 LNHDA, CDR2 SQIVND (reference sequence). CDR3 in amino acids: CASSPDGIISSGNTTYS.

A word on this clonotype: Possible read error: a much larger clone is one base away. This CDR3 fails to terminate in the conserved phenylalanine or tryptophan, so it likely reflects a read error. V and J are TRBV18 and TRBJ2-3; maybe TRBD1 (5 bases). The CDR3 consists of 14 residues. V lost 3 bases and J lost 5, with 12 bases in between. In germline, CDR1 is KGHSH, CDR2 LQKENI. The CDR3 coding sequence is TGTGCCAGCTCACCGGAGACAGATAAAGATACGCAGTATTCT. Translating gives CASSPETDKDTQYS.

Of note for this clonotype: This CDR3 is missing its conserved last phenylalanine or tryptophan, likely due to a read error. The chain carries TRBV24-1 and TRBJ1-3; D unresolved. Per germline, CDR1 KGHDR and CDR2 SFDVKD. Trimming stripped 11 bases from V and 1 base from J, with 17 bases between. This CDR3 is built from 15 residues. The CDR3 nucleotides are TGTGCCAAAAGAGCGGCGGCCCTATCTGGAAACACCATATATCCT. This codes for CAKRAAALSGNTIYP.

Details on this clonotype: Compared with germline, one end of the junction differs, possibly owing to a read error. This sequence joins TRBV14 and TRBJ2-2; 7 nucleotides match TRBD2. Germline V gene sequence: CDR1 SGHDN, CDR2 FVKESK. CDR3 length equals 17 residues. The CDR3 DNA reads TGTGCCGGCAGCCTCATCCTGGCTAGCGGGAACACCGGGGAGCTGTTTTTT. Translating gives CAGSLILASGNTGELFF.

At least ten counts were recorded for this clonotype. CDR3 DNA: TGTGCCAGCAACTGGGTAGCGGGAGGGCCTGGTACAGATACGCAGTATTTT. Its protein is CASNWVAGGPGTDTQYF. The rearrangement links TRBV2 to TRBJ2-3, with 11 bases that match TRBD2. The CDR3 spans 17 residues. V gave up 7 bases and J gave up 3 bases; unmatched junction bases: 12. Germline CDR1 is SNHLY and CDR2 is FYNNEI.

In regard to this clonotype: This clone may be a read error of a much larger clone one base away. V gene TRBV11-2 combines with J gene TRBJ2-5; D perhaps matches TRBD1 (7 bases). Germline lookup yields CDR1 SGHAT and CDR2 FQNNGV. The CDR3 is 15 amino acids. The CDR3 DNA reads as TGTACCAGCAGCTTAGGGCAGGGGGGCCCAGGGACCCAGTACTTC. Protein product: CTSSLGQGGPGTQYF.

This clonotype ranks as medium-sized. The V call is TRBV28, the J call TRBJ2-3; D is unresolved. Between the trimmed V and J ends, which lost 5 bases and 1 base, there was a span of 7 bases. From germline, CDR1 is MDHEN and CDR2 SYDVKM. The CDR3 loop spans 13 amino acids. This chain's CDR3 is CASSPRGTDTQYF. The CDR3 DNA reads as TGTGCCAGCAGTCCCCGTGGCACAGATACGCAGTATTTT.

In its sample, this clonotype was seen a few times. No conserved phenylalanine or tryptophan ends this CDR3, so it is likely a read error. V and J are TRBV15 and TRBJ2-1, with D hard to call. V gave up 0 bases and J gave up 5 bases, with 8 bases separating them. The CDR3 runs to 14 residues. Germline V gives CDR1 LNHNV, CDR2 YYDKDF (reference sequence). This CDR3 is CATSREPEDNEQFL. The CDR3 region has the DNA TGTGCCACCAGCAGAGAACCCGAAGACAATGAGCAGTTCCTC.

For this clonotype: Being one base from a much bigger clone, this may be a read error. J is TRBJ1-3 and V is TRBV24-1; D uncertain. Germline CDR1 KGHDR, CDR2 SFDVKD. CDR3 length: 15 residues. The CDR3 spells CAKRAAALSGNTVYF. In DNA, the CDR3 is TGTGCCAAAAGAGCGGCGGCCCTATCTGGAAACACCGTATATTTT.

By share, this clonotype ranks as medium-sized. The rearrangement uses TRBV19 and TRBJ2-3, with TRBD2 matching 9 bases. The CDR3 covers 14 residues. Trimming removed 7 bases from V and 5 bases from J; junction bases left unmatched: 7. Germline CDR1 reads LNHDA; CDR2 reads SQIVND (reference sequence). The CDR3 loop reads CASTEAGGVDTQYF. The CDR3 region has the DNA TGTGCCAGTACCGAAGCGGGAGGTGTAGATACGCAGTATTTT. Looking up the rest from reference TRBV19 and TRBJ2-3 gives the full variable domain: DGGITQSPKYLFRKEGQNVTLSCEQNLNHDAMYWYRQDPGQGLRLIYYSQIVNDFQKGDIAEGYSVSREKKESFPLTVTSAQKNPTAFYLCASTEAGGVDTQYFGPGTRLTVL.

The V gene is TRBV5-4, the J gene TRBJ2-7, with TRBD1 as a possible D gene (5 bases). This CDR3 comprises 15 residues. The V end was cut by 0 bases, the J end by 3 bases, with 13 bases between. The germline CDR1 and CDR2 sequences are SGHNT and YYREEE (reference sequence). CDR3 loop: CASSLAWGRDYEQYF. In DNA, the CDR3 is TGTGCCAGCAGCTTGGCCTGGGGCAGGGACTACGAGCAGTACTTC.

This clonotype is medium-sized within its sample. The V call is TRBV7-9, the J call TRBJ1-1; D remains unclear. CDR3 length: 13 amino acids. The germline V gene has CDR1 SEHNR and CDR2 FQNEAQ (reference sequence). Trimming removed 4 bases at V and 3 bases at J, with 9 bases between. CDR3 sequence reads: CASSSPTHTEAFF. In nucleotides, the CDR3 is TGTGCCAGCAGCTCCCCCACCCACACTGAAGCTTTCTTT.

This clonotype was seen ten or more times. One junction end disagrees with the germline gene, perhaps due to a read error. The chain is built from TRBV3-1 and TRBJ1-5; D not resolved. Germline V gene sequence: CDR1 LGHDT, CDR2 YNNKEL (reference sequence). The CDR3 extends over 15 amino acids. DNA for the CDR3: TGTGACAGCAGCGCGGACGGTTATAGCAATCAGCCCCAGCATTTT. This codes for CDSSADGYSNQPQHF.

This clonotype is medium-sized. The chain has TRBV28 and TRBJ2-3; 10 bases match TRBD2. The germline gives CDR1 MDHEN, CDR2 SYDVKM. This CDR3 is 17 amino acids long. With 6 bases clipped from V and 4 bases from J, the junction kept 13 bases outside the gene matches. For the CDR3, the DNA is TGTGCCAGCAGCAGACGTCTAGCGGGAGTCTCCCCAGATACGCAGTATTTT. Its translation: CASSRRLAGVSPDTQYF.

Notes on this clonotype: Being one base from a much bigger clone, this may be a read error. J is TRBJ2-1 and V is TRBV14; D possibly uses TRBD1 or TRBD2 (5 bases each). Germline V gene sequence: CDR1 SGHDN, CDR2 FVKESK. The CDR3 is 11 amino acids. CDR3 protein: CASGGYNEQSF. The CDR3 nucleotides read TGTGCCAGCGGGGGTTATAATGAGCAGTCCTTC.

The chain combines TRBV13 with TRBJ1-2, with TRBD1 identical over 9 bases. This CDR3 has 14 amino acids. The V and J ends lost 3 bases and 6 bases, in that order; junction bases with no gene match: 5. The V gene's germline CDR1 is PRHDT and CDR2 FYEKMQ (reference sequence). The CDR3 protein is CASSFRTGAHGYTF. The DNA for the CDR3 is TGTGCCAGCAGCTTTCGGACAGGGGCCCATGGCTACACCTTC.

This clonotype is medium-sized. This chain links TRBV7-9 with TRBJ2-5, with TRBD1 matching over 9 bases. Looked up from germline, CDR1 is SEHNR and CDR2 is FQNEAQ (reference sequence). Unmatched junction bases numbered 4, after V lost 1 base and J lost 1 base. The CDR3 runs to 16 residues. The CDR3 DNA is TGTGCCAGCAGCTTAGTACCGGGACAGGGCCAAGAGACCCAGTACTTC. Encoded protein: CASSLVPGQGQETQYF.

Note on this clonotype: A much larger clone lies a single base off, so this may be a read error. The chain couples TRBV4-1 to TRBJ1-5, with a tentative D call TRBD1 (5 bases). CDR1 is MGHRA and CDR2 is YSYEKL in the germline V gene. The CDR3 is made up of 15 amino acids. The V end lost 1 base, the J end lost 7 bases, and 14 bases lay between the germline ends. The CDR3 DNA reads as TGCGCCAGCAGCCAAGTCCAGGGAGGGAGCCAGCCCCAGCATTTT. It encodes CASSQVQGGSQPQHF.

This clonotype has at least ten counts. The J gene is TRBJ2-7, the V gene TRBV28; 13 nucleotides match TRBD2. The CDR3 loop spans 15 amino acids. Losses at the gene ends were 4 bases for V and 1 base for J; bases not matched to a gene: 1. Per germline, CDR1 MDHEN and CDR2 SYDVKM. CDR3 in amino acids: CASSSTSGRSYEQYF. The CDR3 DNA sequence: TGTGCCAGCAGTTCGACTAGCGGGAGGTCCTACGAGCAGTACTTC.

In this sample, this clonotype is medium-sized. The V gene is TRBV21-1, the J gene TRBJ1-5; the table names TRBD1, a call not compared with the DNA. TRBV21-1 is assigned pseudogene status. The CDR3 extends over 12 amino acids. As DNA, the CDR3 is TGTGCCAGGGGGGACAGGCTATGGCCCCAGCATTTT. Translated, it gives CARGDRLWPQHF.

This clonotype was observed many times. The chain is built from TRBV2 and TRBJ1-6, with 7 bases fitting TRBD1. This CDR3 is built from 17 residues. Germline-derived CDR1 and CDR2 are SNHLY and FYNNEI. J was trimmed by 1 base and V by 8 bases; bases with no gene match: 11. The CDR3 DNA reads TGTGCCAGCCGGTCCAAATCACAGGGGTCCTATAATTCACCCCTCCACTTT. Translating it yields CASRSKSQGSYNSPLHF.